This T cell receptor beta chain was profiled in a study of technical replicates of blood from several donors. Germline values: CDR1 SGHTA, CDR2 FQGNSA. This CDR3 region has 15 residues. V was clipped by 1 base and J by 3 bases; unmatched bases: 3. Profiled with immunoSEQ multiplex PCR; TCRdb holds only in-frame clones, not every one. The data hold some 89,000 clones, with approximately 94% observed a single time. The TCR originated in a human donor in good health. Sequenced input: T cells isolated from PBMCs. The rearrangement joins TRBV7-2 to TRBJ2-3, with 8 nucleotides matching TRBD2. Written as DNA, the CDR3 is TGTGCCAGCAGCTTAGAAGCGGGAGTTACAGATACGCAGTATTTT. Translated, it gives CASSLEAGVTDTQYF.